The next 16 T cell receptor beta chains were all read from a single sample in a study of cytomegalovirus exposure and HLA in healthy donors. Vbeta (60) and Jbeta (13) primers were used in the PCR. Generated by immunoSEQ multiplex PCR, the TCRdb table keeps only in-frame clones and is missing some. This table lists some 55,000 clones. Sequences were obtained from PBMCs. The receptors originated from a woman in her 40s in good health and CMV-seronegative.

This sequence joins TRBV30 and TRBJ1-6; no clear D gene. The CDR3 runs to 16 residues. Trimming left V 2 bases short and J 0 bases short, with 11 bases between. Looked up from germline, CDR1 is GTSNPN and CDR2 is SVGIG (reference sequence). The CDR3 DNA follows: TGTGCCTGGAGTCGTCTTAGGAGCTCCTATAATTCACCCCTCCACTTT. Amino acid sequence: CAWSRLRSSYNSPLHF. The full variable domain, its missing parts supplied by reference TRBV30 and TRBJ1-6, is SQTIHQWPATLVQPVGSPLSLECTVEGTSNPNLYWYRQAAGRGLQLLFYSVGIGQISSEVPQNLSASRPQDRQFILSSKKLLLSDSGFYLCAWSRLRSSYNSPLHFGNGTRLTVT.

The gene calls are TRBV10-3 and TRBJ1-1, with D possibly TRBD1 on 6 matching bases. The germline V gene encodes CDR1 ENHRY and CDR2 SYGVKD. V was cut by 3 bases and J by 1 base, with 15 bases left in between. The CDR3 sequence is 16 residues long. CDR3 loop: CAISDWLGTKNTEAFF. The CDR3 DNA sequence: TGTGCCATCAGTGATTGGTTAGGGACAAAGAACACTGAAGCTTTCTTT.

The chain recombines TRBV9 with TRBJ2-2; TRBD1 aligns across 8 bases. In germline, CDR1 is SGDLS, CDR2 YYNGEE. CDR3 length: 15 amino acids. After removal of 4 bases from V and 6 bases from J, the junction contained 8 bases not matched to a gene. CDR3 nucleotides: TGTGCCAGCAGCCCCCGGACAGGGTTTCCCGGGGAGCTGTTTTTT. Protein: CASSPRTGFPGELFF.

The chain employs TRBV10-1 and TRBJ1-5; D is ambiguous. Germline loops: CDR1 WNHNN, CDR2 SYGVQD (reference sequence). V was cut by 7 bases and J by 9 bases, with 13 bases left in between. The CDR3 is made up of 12 amino acids. CDR3: CASTPPITPQHF. In DNA, the CDR3 is TGCGCCAGCACCCCCCCTATAACGCCCCAGCATTTT.

The chain uses TRBV18 and TRBJ1-1, with 11 bases matching TRBD1. After removal of 6 bases from V and 3 bases from J, the junction contained 6 bases not matched to a gene. There are 15 residues in the CDR3. CDR1 KGHSH and CDR2 LQKENI come from the germline V gene. The CDR3 DNA is TGTGCCAGCTCCCGGACAGGGGGCAGGGACACTGAAGCTTTCTTT. Amino acid sequence: CASSRTGGRDTEAFF.

With regard to this clone: This CDR3 is also generated by other DNA sequences in the sample. This rearrangement joins TRBV5-4 to TRBJ1-1; 8 bases fit TRBD1. Germline V lookup: CDR1 SGHNT, CDR2 YYREEE (reference sequence). CDR3 length equals 14 residues. V dropped 2 bases and J dropped 5; count of bases not matched to a gene: 5. The CDR3 loop reads CASSLDRGGTEAFF. The CDR3, as DNA: TGTGCCAGCAGCTTAGACAGGGGAGGTACTGAAGCTTTCTTT. Full variable domain (outside the CDR3, taken from reference TRBV5-4 and TRBJ1-1): ETGVTQSPTHLIKTRGQQVTLRCSSQSGHNTVSWYQQALGQGPQFIFQYYREEENGRGNFPPRFSGLQFPNYSSELNVNALELDDSALYLCASSLDRGGTEAFFGQGTRLTVV.

The V call is TRBV6-1, the J call TRBJ2-7; 7 bases align to TRBD2. The CDR3 is 15 residues long. V was clipped by 0 bases and J by 2 bases; unmatched bases: 4. The germline gives CDR1 MNHNS, CDR2 SASEGT. The CDR3 is CASSEAGGEPYEQYF. CDR3 bases: TGTGCCAGCAGTGAAGCGGGGGGGGAACCCTACGAGCAGTACTTC.

The J gene is TRBJ2-2, the V gene TRBV27; 12 bases map to TRBD1. CDR1 and CDR2 from the germline V gene are MNHEY and SMNVEV (reference sequence). With 6 bases clipped from V and 7 bases from J, the junction kept 9 bases outside the gene matches. The CDR3 contains 16 residues. CDR3 sequence reads: CASSTGTGGSGGELFF. Written as DNA, the CDR3 is TGTGCCAGCAGCACCGGGACAGGGGGCTCGGGCGGGGAGCTGTTTTTT.

The V gene is TRBV5-1, the J gene TRBJ1-1; D might be TRBD1 (5 bases). CDR3 length: 14 amino acids. V dropped 2 bases and J dropped 1 base, with 9 bases sitting between them. Germline V lookup: CDR1 SGHRS, CDR2 YFSETQ. The CDR3 nucleotides are TGCGCCAGCAGCTTCGAAAGGGGGAACACTGAAGCTTTCTTT. This encodes CASSFERGNTEAFF.

This chain joins TRBV18 and TRBJ2-7; a weak D match, TRBD2 (6 bases). The V and J ends lost 3 bases and 3 bases respectively, with 15 bases between them. Germline CDR1 reads KGHSH; CDR2 reads LQKENI. The CDR3 loop spans 15 amino acids. In DNA form, the CDR3 reads TGTGCCAGCTCACCGGGAGGAGTTGGTCGCTACGAGCAGTACTTC. Translating gives CASSPGGVGRYEQYF.

Worth noting for this clone: At the DNA level, this CDR3 is encoded by other sequences in the same sample as well. This chain links TRBV5-1 with TRBJ2-7, with a possible D match to TRBD1 (5 bases). Per germline, CDR1 SGHRS and CDR2 YFSETQ. The CDR3 consists of 14 residues. The ends were cut back, 0 bases at V and 0 bases at J, with 7 bases in the middle. As DNA, the CDR3 is TGCGCCAGCAGCTTGGACAGGCCCTCCTACGAGCAGTACTTC. This codes for CASSLDRPSYEQYF.

This sequence joins TRBV21-1 and TRBJ1-1; the DNA was not used to check the table's D call, TRBD1. TRBV21-1 is labeled a pseudogene. CDR3 length: 14 residues. The CDR3 region is CASSKADSPPEAFF. The CDR3 coding sequence is TGTGCCAGCAGCAAAGCTGACAGCCCGCCTGAAGCTTTCTTT.

The V call is TRBV7-9, the J call TRBJ1-1, with 7 nucleotides matching TRBD1. CDR1 is SEHNR and CDR2 is FQNEAQ in the germline V gene (reference sequence). Unmatched junction bases numbered 6, after V lost 3 bases and J lost 5 bases. This CDR3 has 14 amino acids. The CDR3 bases are TGTGCCAGCAGCTTGGACACAGGGGTTACTGAAGCTTTCTTT. It specifies CASSLDTGVTEAFF. Drawing the rest from reference TRBV7-9 and TRBJ1-1, the complete variable domain is DTGVSQNPRHKITKRGQNVTFRCDPISEHNRLYWYRQTLGQGPEFLTYFQNEAQLEKSRLLSDRFSAERPKGSFSTLEIQRTEQGDSAMYLCASSLDTGVTEAFFGQGTRLTVV.

The gene calls are TRBV5-1 and TRBJ1-6; D gene unclear. CDR1 SGHRS and CDR2 YFSETQ come from the germline V gene. V was clipped by 0 bases and J by 7 bases, with 8 bases between them. The CDR3 has 14 amino acids. The CDR3 bases are TGCGCCAGCAGCTTGGCCTGGGCGAATTCACCCCTCCACTTT. Translating it yields CASSLAWANSPLHF.

The chain links TRBV18 to TRBJ1-1; tentative D call: TRBD1 (6 bases). This CDR3 has 15 residues. Germline V CDR1 and CDR2: KGHSH, LQKENI. Trimming removed 3 bases at V and 4 bases at J, with 15 bases between. Here the CDR3 DNA reads TGTGCCAGCTCACCGAGCCTGGACAGCCCCACTGAAGCTTTCTTT. This gives the protein CASSPSLDSPTEAFF.

The DNA of the CDR3 is TGTGCCAGCAGTTTGGCGGGACAGTCCTACAATGAGCAGTTCTTC. Protein: CASSLAGQSYNEQFF. V gene TRBV28 combines with J gene TRBJ2-1, with D maybe TRBD1 (7 bases). The CDR3 contains 15 residues. Germline V CDR1 and CDR2: MDHEN, SYDVKM. V lost 3 bases and J 1 base, leaving 10 bases between the germline ends.